The 7 T cell receptor beta chains in this list originate from one sample, sequenced in a study of blood T cell repertoires in COVID-19. Here immunoSEQ multiplex PCR was the method, and the copy in TCRdb shows in-frame clones only, minus some. This sample has about 84,000 clones; approximately 86% occur once, and the top ten carry about 31%. Sequenced input: peripheral blood. Source of these receptors: a woman of 80 years or more with acute or convalescent COVID-19.

The chain recombines TRBV3-1 (or the pseudogene TRBV3-2) with TRBJ2-2; the D gene is possibly TRBD2 (5 bases). V was shortened by 2 bases and J by 4 bases, with 14 bases between the two germline ends. Germline CDR1 is LGHDT and CDR2 is YNNKEL (reference sequence). The CDR3 consists of 16 residues. The CDR3 DNA is TGTGCCAGCAGCCAACAGTTAGGTCTAGCCACCGGGGAGCTGTTTTTT. Translating it yields CASSQQLGLATGELFF.

The chain combines TRBV19 with TRBJ2-5; D is perhaps TRBD2 (5 bases). V lost 6 bases and J 1 base, leaving 24 bases between the germline ends. CDR3 length: 18 amino acids. Germline V gene sequence: CDR1 LNHDA, CDR2 SQIVND (reference sequence). The CDR3 bases are TGTGCCAGTAGGCCCCGGGGTTGGTATGGTGATGGCCAAGAGACCCAGTACTTC. Protein sequence: CASRPRGWYGDGQETQYF. Supplemented by reference TRBV19 and TRBJ2-5, the full variable domain reads DGGITQSPKYLFRKEGQNVTLSCEQNLNHDAMYWYRQDPGQGLRLIYYSQIVNDFQKGDIAEGYSVSREKKESFPLTVTSAQKNPTAFYLCASRPRGWYGDGQETQYFGPGTRLLVL.

This CDR3 reads CASSQDLGLAWGEQYF. Written as DNA, the CDR3 is TGTGCCAGCAGCCAGGATCTCGGACTAGCCTGGGGCGAGCAGTACTTC. The V call is TRBV14, the J call TRBJ2-7, with 8 bases matching TRBD2. There are 16 residues in the CDR3. Germline CDR1 SGHDN, CDR2 FVKESK. After removal of 3 bases from V and 6 bases from J, the junction contained 13 bases not matched to a gene.

The chain carries TRBV24-1 and TRBJ1-4; D may be TRBD1 (5 bases). The V gene's germline CDR1 is KGHDR and CDR2 SFDVKD. Trimming pared 2 bases from V and 7 bases from J, leaving 13 bases between. CDR3 length: 15 amino acids. DNA of the CDR3: TGTGCCACCAGTGATTCCAGGCAGGGCAGTGAAAAACTGTTTTTT. Its protein is CATSDSRQGSEKLFF.

The chain is built from TRBV10-3 and TRBJ2-1; 9 nucleotides match TRBD2. The V gene's germline CDR1 is ENHRY and CDR2 SYGVKD. The CDR3 runs to 14 residues. The ends lost 6 bases at V and 2 bases at J; junction bases unmatched: 2. Written as DNA, the CDR3 is TGTGCCATCAGCCGGACTAGCGCCTACAATGAGCAGTTCTTC. Translating it yields CAISRTSAYNEQFF.

The table lists this clone with a count of one. J is TRBJ1-1 and V is TRBV6-5, with a tentative D call TRBD1 (5 bases). Germline V CDR1 and CDR2: MNHEY, SVGAGI. The CDR3 is 14 amino acids. The germline V and J ends were trimmed by 5 bases and 0 bases, with 10 bases remaining between them. The CDR3: CASSRDFMNTEAFF. The CDR3 nucleotides are TGTGCCAGCAGTAGGGACTTTATGAACACTGAAGCTTTCTTT.

The CDR3 protein is CASSIVWDRGQETQYF. The CDR3 DNA follows: TGTGCCAGTAGTATTGTCTGGGATCGGGGTCAAGAGACCCAGTACTTC. The chain uses TRBV19 and TRBJ2-5; D possibly corresponds to TRBD2 (5 bases). V dropped 3 bases and J dropped 2 bases, with 16 bases sitting between them. The CDR3 totals 16 residues. Germline CDR1 LNHDA, CDR2 SQIVND (reference sequence).